These T cell receptor beta chains were read from a single sample in a study of identical twins. From the 5' RACE reads, TCRdb called clonotypes with MiXCR, one entry per CDR3 protein. Of roughly 200,000 distinct CDR3 sequences in the sample, approximately 15% were seen once. The same specimen was also included in a second study, on T cells expressing NK-cell markers.

Sequenced material: CD8+ T cells sorted from blood. These receptors were taken from a woman between 18 and 29 years old in good health. Both conserved end residues are part of each CDR3. A D gene is named only where the DNA matches it firmly. Part of the rows lack a size; the others show once, few, many or a class for expanded clones.

d_gene	abundance	j_gene	v_gene	CDR3aa	CDR3nt
TRBD2	-	TRBJ2-2	TRBV27	CASRRAGGPHTGELVF	TGTGCCAGCAGGAGGGCGGGAGGGCCGCACACCGGGGAGCTGGTTTTT
-	-	TRBJ2-7	TRBV9	CASSVEGTVIYEQYF	TGTGCCAGCAGCGTAGAAGGAACGGTAATCTACGAGCAGTACTTC
-	few	TRBJ2-1	TRBV29-1	CSVELAGNEQFF	TGCAGCGTGGAACTAGCCGGCAATGAGCAGTTCTTC
-	-	TRBJ2-3	TRBV4-1	CASSQEGPGDTQYF	TGCGCCAGCAGCCAAGAGGGGCCCGGAGATACGCAGTATTTT
-	-	TRBJ2-1	TRBV4-2	CASSQAWDPDDEQFF	TGTGCCAGCAGCCAGGCCTGGGACCCGGACGATGAGCAGTTCTTC
-	many	TRBJ2-2	TRBV11-2	CASKGNTGELFF	TGTGCCAGCAAAGGGAACACCGGGGAGCTGTTTTTT
-	few	TRBJ2-4	TRBV4-3	CASSQGVADLESIQYF	TGCGCCAGCAGCCAAGGAGTCGCCGATTTAGAGAGCATTCAGTACTTC
-	-	TRBJ2-1	TRBV7-2	CASSSPFVDEQFF	TGTGCCAGCAGCTCACCCTTCGTCGATGAGCAGTTCTTC
-	-	TRBJ2-5	TRBV4-1	CASSQALHQETQYF	TGCGCCAGCAGCCAAGCTTTACACCAAGAGACCCAGTACTTC
-	few	TRBJ2-1	TRBV27	CASRLGGREQFF	TGTGCCAGTAGACTGGGGGGGCGTGAGCAGTTCTTC
TRBD2	few	TRBJ2-7	TRBV4-3	CASSIGASGGSYEQYF	TGCGCCAGCAGCATAGGGGCTAGCGGGGGCTCCTACGAGCAGTACTTC
-	-	TRBJ2-1	TRBV7-2	CASSFGISEFF	TGTGCCAGCAGCTTCGGGATAAGTGAGTTCTTC
-	-	TRBJ1-3	TRBV2	CASRPYGGSGNTIYF	TGTGCCAGCAGGCCCTACGGCGGCTCTGGAAACACCATATATTTT
-	-	TRBJ2-3	TRBV7-9	CASSYLEGGTQYF	TGTGCCAGCAGCTACCTAGAGGGGGGTACGCAGTATTTT
-	-	TRBJ2-3	TRBV5-6	CASSLPGATDTQYF	TGTGCCAGCAGCTTGCCGGGGGCAACAGATACGCAGTATTTT
-	-	TRBJ2-1	TRBV7-3	CASSSSASGGNEQFF	TGTGCCAGCAGCTCCTCCGCATCTGGAGGAAATGAGCAGTTCTTC
-	few	TRBJ2-1	TRBV7-9	CASSLAVDEQFF	TGTGCCAGCAGCTTAGCAGTGGATGAGCAGTTCTTC
-	few	TRBJ2-7	TRBV7-2	CASSLDGPYEQYF	TGTGCCAGCAGCTTAGACGGCCCCTACGAGCAGTACTTC
-	-	TRBJ2-1	TRBV4-2	CASSQSDSFNNEQFF	TGTGCCAGCAGCCAATCGGACAGCTTCAACAATGAGCAGTTCTTC
-	few	TRBJ2-3	TRBV7-6	CASSPGLVTDTQYF	TGTGCCAGCAGCCCCGGACTCGTCACAGATACGCAGTATTTT
TRBD1	few	TRBJ2-2	TRBV7-6	CASSSTGTVNTGELFF	TGTGCCAGCAGCTCCACCGGGACAGTTAACACCGGGGAGCTGTTTTTT
-	-	TRBJ2-1	TRBV5-6	CASRNTLGREQFF	TGTGCCAGCAGGAACACGCTGGGCCGGGAGCAGTTCTTC
TRBD2	few	TRBJ2-7	TRBV9	CASSVVGSGNGEQYF	TGTGCCAGCAGCGTAGTAGGTAGCGGGAACGGCGAGCAGTACTTC
TRBD2	few	TRBJ2-3	TRBV6-2/TRBV6-3	CASSWSGSADTQYF	TGTGCCAGCAGTTGGAGCGGGAGCGCAGATACGCAGTATTTT
TRBD2	-	TRBJ2-2	TRBV20-1	CSAKLAGGGTGELFF	TGCAGTGCTAAACTAGCGGGGGGGGGCACCGGGGAGCTGTTTTTT
TRBD1	-	TRBJ1-6	TRBV2	CASKGGTDSYNSPLHF	TGTGCCAGCAAGGGAGGGACAGATTCTTATAATTCACCCCTCCACTTT
-	-	TRBJ1-4	TRBV29-1	CSASLGDSGEKLFF	TGCAGCGCCTCCCTGGGGGATTCGGGAGAAAAACTGTTTTTT
-	-	TRBJ2-1	TRBV7-6	CASSLIGWNEQFF	TGTGCCAGCAGCTTAATCGGATGGAATGAGCAGTTCTTC
-	-	TRBJ2-2	TRBV12-3/TRBV12-4	CASSLTGFDGELFF	TGTGCCAGCAGTTTAACCGGGTTTGACGGGGAGCTGTTTTTT
-	many	TRBJ2-1	TRBV5-1	CASSLAPAGFVGNEQFF	TGCGCCAGCAGCTTGGCCCCCGCAGGATTTGTGGGCAATGAGCAGTTCTTC
TRBD2	many	TRBJ2-2	TRBV6-5	CASSYSGENTGELFF	TGTGCCAGCAGTTATAGCGGGGAGAACACCGGGGAGCTGTTTTTT
-	-	TRBJ1-2	TRBV10-3	CATHPTGNLVNGYTF	TGTGCCACTCACCCAACCGGGAACCTCGTAAATGGCTACACCTTC
TRBD1	-	TRBJ2-7	TRBV29-1	CSGRDRAYEQYF	TGCAGCGGCCGGGACAGGGCCTACGAGCAGTACTTC
-	few	TRBJ2-1	TRBV29-1	CGSRTNEQFF	TGCGGCTCTCGGACGAATGAGCAGTTCTTC
-	few	TRBJ2-1	TRBV6-2/TRBV6-3	CASSYNTPSLKDEQFF	TGTGCCAGCAGTTACAATACTCCTAGTTTAAAGGATGAGCAGTTCTTC
-	-	TRBJ2-1	TRBV30	CAWSVGDEQFF	TGTGCCTGGAGTGTGGGGGATGAGCAGTTCTTC
-	-	TRBJ2-3	TRBV9	CASSVAELASDTQYF	TGTGCCAGCAGCGTAGCTGAACTAGCCTCAGATACGCAGTATTTT
-	few	TRBJ2-2	TRBV3-1	CASSQGPGAGELFF	TGTGCCAGCAGCCAAGGTCCAGGTGCCGGGGAGCTGTTTTTT
-	few	TRBJ1-5	TRBV7-9	CASSLGARGEGNQPQHF	TGTGCCAGCAGCTTAGGAGCGAGAGGGGAAGGCAATCAGCCCCAGCATTTT
-	-	TRBJ1-1	TRBV30	CAWSDLWNTEAFF	TGTGCCTGGAGTGATTTGTGGAACACTGAAGCTTTCTTT
-	many	TRBJ2-1	TRBV29-1	CSVDYDLKWGEQFF	TGCAGCGTTGATTACGACCTGAAATGGGGTGAGCAGTTCTTC
-	few	TRBJ2-7	TRBV9	CASSVEGSGAYEQYF	TGTGCCAGCAGCGTGGAGGGGTCCGGGGCCTACGAGCAGTACTTC